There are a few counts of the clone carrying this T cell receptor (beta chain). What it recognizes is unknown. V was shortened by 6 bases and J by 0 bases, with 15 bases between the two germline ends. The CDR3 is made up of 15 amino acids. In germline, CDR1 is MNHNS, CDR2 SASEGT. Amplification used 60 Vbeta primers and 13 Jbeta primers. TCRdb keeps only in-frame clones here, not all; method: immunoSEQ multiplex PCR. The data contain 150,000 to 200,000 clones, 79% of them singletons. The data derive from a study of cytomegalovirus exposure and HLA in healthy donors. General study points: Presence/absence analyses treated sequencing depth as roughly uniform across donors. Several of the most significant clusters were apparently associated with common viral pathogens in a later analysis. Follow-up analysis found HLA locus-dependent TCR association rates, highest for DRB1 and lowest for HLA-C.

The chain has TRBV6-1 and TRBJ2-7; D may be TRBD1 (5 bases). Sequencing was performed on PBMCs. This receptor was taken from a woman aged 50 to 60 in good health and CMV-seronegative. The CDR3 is CASSRRQISSYEQYF. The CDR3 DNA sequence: TGTGCCAGCAGCCGTCGACAGATAAGCTCCTACGAGCAGTACTTC.